This TCR beta chain was captured by sequencing in a study of blood T cell repertoires in COVID-19. Overall study context: In each case, the material was cDNA or gDNA derived from T cells, B-cell-depleted T cells, or PBMCs.

This CDR3 spans 13 amino acids. Germline values: CDR1 SNHLY, CDR2 FYNNEI. The junction had 4 bases not matched to a gene; V was cut back by 6 bases and J by 7 bases. Measured with immunoSEQ multiplex PCR; TCRdb has only the in-frame clones, and not every one. This table has under 55,000 clones, about 80% appearing once. This clone was recorded at least ten times. The sequenced sample consisted of peripheral blood. The origin of this receptor is a man in his sixties or seventies with acute or convalescent COVID-19. V and J are TRBV2 and TRBJ1-4, with TRBD1 matching 8 bases. CDR3 loop: CASRGQETEKLFF. The CDR3 DNA reads as TGTGCCAGCAGGGGACAGGAAACTGAAAAACTGTTTTTT. The full variable domain, completed using reference TRBV2 and TRBJ1-4, is EPEVTQTPSHQVTQMGQEVILRCVPISNHLYFYWYRQILGQKVEFLVSFYNNEISEKSEIFDDQFSVERPDGSNFTLKIRSTKLEDSAMYFCASRGQETEKLFFGSGTQLSVL.